The clone carrying this T cell receptor (beta chain) has at least ten counts. Its antigen is as yet unknown. Thyroid surgery had not been preceded by any treatment in any patient. The sample is drawn from a study of metastatic and nonmetastatic thyroid tumors. Study summary: The authors compared repertoires across blood and tumor or nodule tissue from malignant and benign thyroid patients.

Germline V gene lookup returns CDR1 SGHVS and CDR2 FQNEAQ. Deletions cut 5 bases from V and 4 bases from J, with 24 bases between. This CDR3 is built from 18 residues. Authors' methods: CDR3 was compared across clinicopathological groups, and the resulting differences were used to build a distant-metastasis classifier for papillary thyroid cancer. TCRdb reanalyzed the PCR reads via MiXCR. The V and J calls were not made by the authors but by TCRdb's processing. The sample includes over 65,000 clones, around 13% of them seen just once. Whole-study results and caveats: According to reports, the diversity of TCR beta was significantly higher in malignant thyroid tumors than in benign nodules, and this held in both blood and tumor samples.

The chain carries TRBV7-8 and TRBJ1-3, with D perhaps matching TRBD1 (5 bases). Sequenced: tumor tissue. This receptor was identified in a female donor with papillary thyroid cancer or a benign thyroid nodule (not recorded which). Some clones in this sample may be carry-over from other donors' samples. The CDR3 loop is CASSPPTGLGREGNTIYF. DNA of the CDR3: TGTGCCAGCAGCCCTCCCACGGGGCTGGGTCGGGAAGGAAACACCATATATTTT. Full variable domain (outside the CDR3, taken from reference TRBV7-8 and TRBJ1-3): GAGVSQSPRYKVAKRGQDVALRCDPISGHVSLFWYQQALGQGPEFLTYFQNEAQLDKSGLPSDRFFAERPEGSVSTLKIQRTQQEDSAVYLCASSPPTGLGREGNTIYFGEGSWLTVV.